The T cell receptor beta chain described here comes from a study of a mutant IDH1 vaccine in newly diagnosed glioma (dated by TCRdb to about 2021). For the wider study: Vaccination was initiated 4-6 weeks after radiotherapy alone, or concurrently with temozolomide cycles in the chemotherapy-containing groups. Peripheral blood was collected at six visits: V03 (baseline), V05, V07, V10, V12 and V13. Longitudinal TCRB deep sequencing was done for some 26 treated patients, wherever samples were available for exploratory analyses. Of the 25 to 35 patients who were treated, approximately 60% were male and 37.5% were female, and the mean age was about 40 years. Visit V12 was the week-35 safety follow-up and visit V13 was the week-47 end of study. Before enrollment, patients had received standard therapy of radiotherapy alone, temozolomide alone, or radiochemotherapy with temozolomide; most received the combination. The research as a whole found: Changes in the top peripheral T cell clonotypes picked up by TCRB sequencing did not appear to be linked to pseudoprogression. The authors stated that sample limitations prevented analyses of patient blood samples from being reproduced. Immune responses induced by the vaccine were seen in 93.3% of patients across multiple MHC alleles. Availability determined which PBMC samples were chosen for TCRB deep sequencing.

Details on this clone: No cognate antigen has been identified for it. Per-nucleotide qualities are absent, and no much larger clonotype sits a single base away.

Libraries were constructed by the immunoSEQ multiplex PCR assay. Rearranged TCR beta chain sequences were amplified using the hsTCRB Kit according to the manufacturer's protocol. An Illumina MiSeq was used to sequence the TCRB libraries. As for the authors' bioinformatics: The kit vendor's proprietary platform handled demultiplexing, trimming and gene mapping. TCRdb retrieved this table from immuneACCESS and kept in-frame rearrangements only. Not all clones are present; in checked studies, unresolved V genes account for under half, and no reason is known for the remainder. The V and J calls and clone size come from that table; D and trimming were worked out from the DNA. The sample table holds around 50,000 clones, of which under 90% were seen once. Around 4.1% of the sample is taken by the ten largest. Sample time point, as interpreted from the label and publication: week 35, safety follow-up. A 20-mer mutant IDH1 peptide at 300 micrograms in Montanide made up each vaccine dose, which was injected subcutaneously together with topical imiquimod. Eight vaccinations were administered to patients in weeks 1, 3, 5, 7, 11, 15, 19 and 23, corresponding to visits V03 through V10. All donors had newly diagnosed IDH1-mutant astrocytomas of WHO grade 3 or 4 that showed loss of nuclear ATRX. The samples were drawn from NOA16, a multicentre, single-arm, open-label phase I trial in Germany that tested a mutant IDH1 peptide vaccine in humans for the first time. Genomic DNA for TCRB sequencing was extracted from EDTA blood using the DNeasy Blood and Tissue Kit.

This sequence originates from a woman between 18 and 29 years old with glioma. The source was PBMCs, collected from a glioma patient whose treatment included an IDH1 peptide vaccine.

The CDR3 protein: CASSPLGLAVPNEQFF. The DNA sequence is TGTGCCAGCAGTCCACTCGGACTAGCGGTGCCTAATGAGCAGTTCTTC. The chain is encoded by TRBV27 joined to TRBJ2-1, with 10 bases matching TRBD2. From the cysteine through the phenylalanine, the CDR3 covers 16 amino acids. Only the CDR3 region is kept as DNA, spanning 48 bases read in frame from base 1. The germline V gene (reference sequence) provides CDR1 MNHEY and CDR2 SMNVEV. Here V drops 5 bases and J drops 7 bases, and the junction holds 11 bases not matched to any gene.